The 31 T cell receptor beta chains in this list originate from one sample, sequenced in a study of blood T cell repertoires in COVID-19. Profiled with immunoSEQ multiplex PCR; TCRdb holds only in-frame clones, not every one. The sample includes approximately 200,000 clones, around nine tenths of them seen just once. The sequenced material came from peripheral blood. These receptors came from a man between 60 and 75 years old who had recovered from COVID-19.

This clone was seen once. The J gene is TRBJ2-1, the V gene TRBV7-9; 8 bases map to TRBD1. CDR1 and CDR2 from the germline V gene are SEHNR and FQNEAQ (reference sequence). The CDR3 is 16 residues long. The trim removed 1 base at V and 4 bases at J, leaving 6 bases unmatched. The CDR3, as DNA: TGTGCCAGCAGCTTAGGGCACAGGGGGGTGTACAATGAGCAGTTCTTC. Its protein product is CASSLGHRGVYNEQFF.

The CDR3 reads CASSLKTFPYGYTF. In DNA form, the CDR3 reads TGTGCCAGCAGCTTAAAGACATTTCCCTATGGCTACACCTTC. The V gene is TRBV11-2, the J gene TRBJ1-2; D call uncertain. V was clipped by 2 bases and J by 4 bases, with 11 bases between them. The CDR3 has 14 residues. Germline CDR1 SGHAT, CDR2 FQNNGV. Full variable domain (rest looked up from reference TRBV11-2 and TRBJ1-2): EAGVAQSPRYKIIEKRQSVAFWCNPISGHATLYWYQQILGQGPKLLIQFQNNGVVDDSQLPKDRFSAERLKGVDSTLKIQPAKLEDSAVYLCASSLKTFPYGYTFGSGTRLTVV.

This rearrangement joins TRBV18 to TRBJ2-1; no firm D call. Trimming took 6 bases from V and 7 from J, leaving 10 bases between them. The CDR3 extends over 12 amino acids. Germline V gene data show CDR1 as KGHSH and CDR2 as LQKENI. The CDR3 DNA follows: TGTGCCAGCTCCCCATCCAGGAATGAGCAGTTCTTC. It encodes CASSPSRNEQFF.

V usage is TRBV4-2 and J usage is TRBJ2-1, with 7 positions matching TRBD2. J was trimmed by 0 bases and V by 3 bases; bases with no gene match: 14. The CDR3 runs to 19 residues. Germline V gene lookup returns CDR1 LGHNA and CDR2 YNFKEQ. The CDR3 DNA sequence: TGTGCCAGCAGCCAGGAAACTCGTAGCGGGCGTAGCTCCTACAATGAGCAGTTCTTC. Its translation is CASSQETRSGRSSYNEQFF.

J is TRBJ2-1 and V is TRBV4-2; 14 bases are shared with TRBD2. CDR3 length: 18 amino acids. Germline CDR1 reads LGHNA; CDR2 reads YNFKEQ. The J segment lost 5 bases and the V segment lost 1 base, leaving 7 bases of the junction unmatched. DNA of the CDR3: TGTGCCAGCAGCCAAGGACTAGCGGGGGGGCCACGGGACAATGAGCAGTTCTTC. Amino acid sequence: CASSQGLAGGPRDNEQFF.

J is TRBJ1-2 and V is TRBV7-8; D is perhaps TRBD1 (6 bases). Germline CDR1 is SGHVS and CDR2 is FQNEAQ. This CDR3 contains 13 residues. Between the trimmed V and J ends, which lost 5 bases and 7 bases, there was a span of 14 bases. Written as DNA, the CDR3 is TGTGCCAGCAGCACAATAACAGGGTCTGGCTACACCTTC. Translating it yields CASSTITGSGYTF.

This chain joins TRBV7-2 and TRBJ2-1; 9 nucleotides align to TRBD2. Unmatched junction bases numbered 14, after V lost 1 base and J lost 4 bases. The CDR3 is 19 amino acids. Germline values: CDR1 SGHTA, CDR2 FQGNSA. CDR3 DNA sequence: TGTGCCAGCAGCTTAGGACTTGGGTGGCGGGAGGGTAGGTACAATGAGCAGTTCTTC. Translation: CASSLGLGWREGRYNEQFF.

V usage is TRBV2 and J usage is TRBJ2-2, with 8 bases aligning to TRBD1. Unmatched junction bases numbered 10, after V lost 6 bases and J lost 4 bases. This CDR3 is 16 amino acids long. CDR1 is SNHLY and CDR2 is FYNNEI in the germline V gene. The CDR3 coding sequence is TGTGCCAGCAGCGGACAGGGCCTACCACTCACCGGGGAGCTGTTTTTT. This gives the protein CASSGQGLPLTGELFF.

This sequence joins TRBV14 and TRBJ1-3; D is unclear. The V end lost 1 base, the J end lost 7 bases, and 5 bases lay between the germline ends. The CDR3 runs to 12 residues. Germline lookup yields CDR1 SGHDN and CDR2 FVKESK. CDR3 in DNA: TGTGCCAGCAGCCAAGCAGTCAACACCATATATTTT. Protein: CASSQAVNTIYF.

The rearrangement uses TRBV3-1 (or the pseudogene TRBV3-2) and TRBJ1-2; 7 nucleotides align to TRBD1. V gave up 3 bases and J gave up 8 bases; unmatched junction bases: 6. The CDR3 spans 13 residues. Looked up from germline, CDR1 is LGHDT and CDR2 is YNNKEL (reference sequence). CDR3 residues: CASSHDRVGGYTF. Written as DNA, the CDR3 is TGTGCCAGCAGCCACGACAGGGTAGGAGGCTACACCTTC.

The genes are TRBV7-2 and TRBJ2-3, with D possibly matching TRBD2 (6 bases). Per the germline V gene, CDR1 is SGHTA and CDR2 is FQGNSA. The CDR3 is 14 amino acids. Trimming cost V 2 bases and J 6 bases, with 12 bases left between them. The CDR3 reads CASSLRGGGDTQYF. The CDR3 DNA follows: TGTGCCAGCAGCTTACGTGGTGGAGGGGATACGCAGTATTTT.

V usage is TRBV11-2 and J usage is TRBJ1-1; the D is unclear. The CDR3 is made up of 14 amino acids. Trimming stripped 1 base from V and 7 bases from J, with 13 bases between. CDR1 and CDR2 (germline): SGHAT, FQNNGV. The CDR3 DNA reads TGTGCCAGCAGCTTAGCTCCACTGAATAGTGAAGCTTTCTTT. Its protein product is CASSLAPLNSEAFF.

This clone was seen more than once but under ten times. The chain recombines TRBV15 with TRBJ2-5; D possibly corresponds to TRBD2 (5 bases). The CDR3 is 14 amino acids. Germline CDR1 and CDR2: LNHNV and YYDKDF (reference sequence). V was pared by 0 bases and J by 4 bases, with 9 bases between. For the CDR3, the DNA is TGTGCCACCAGCAGAGATCTAGGGAGAGAGACCCAGTACTTC. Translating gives CATSRDLGRETQYF. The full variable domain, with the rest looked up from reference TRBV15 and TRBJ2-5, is DAMVIQNPRYQVTQFGKPVTLSCSQTLNHNVMYWYQQKSSQAPKLLFHYYDKDFNNEADTPDNFQSRRPNTSFCFLDIRSPGLGDTAMYLCATSRDLGRETQYFGPGTRLLVL.

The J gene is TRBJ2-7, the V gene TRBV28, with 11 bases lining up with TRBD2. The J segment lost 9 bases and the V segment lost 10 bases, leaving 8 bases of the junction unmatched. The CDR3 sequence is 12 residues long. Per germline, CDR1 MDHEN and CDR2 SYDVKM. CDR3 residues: CATGTSGAGQYF. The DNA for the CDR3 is TGTGCCACCGGGACTAGCGGTGCGGGGCAGTACTTC.

The CDR3 DNA is TGTGCCAGTAGTAGCCGACAGGGTTACACCGGGGAGCTGTTTTTT. Encoded protein: CASSSRQGYTGELFF. The chain employs TRBV19 and TRBJ2-2; TRBD1 matches 7 bases. The V segment lost 4 bases and the J segment 3 bases; nucleotides outside the gene matches: 5. The CDR3 is 15 residues long. The V gene's germline CDR1 is LNHDA and CDR2 SQIVND (reference sequence).

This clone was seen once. The CDR3 bases are TGTGCCAGCAGCCAAGGACAGGGGGGAAGTTCTGGAAACACCATATATTTT. Amino acid sequence: CASSQGQGGSSGNTIYF. The chain joins TRBV4-2 to TRBJ1-3; the match to TRBD1 covers 9 bases. The V gene end was trimmed by 1 base and the J gene end by 1 base; junction bases not matched to a gene: 5. This CDR3 has 17 residues. Germline lookup yields CDR1 LGHNA and CDR2 YNFKEQ.

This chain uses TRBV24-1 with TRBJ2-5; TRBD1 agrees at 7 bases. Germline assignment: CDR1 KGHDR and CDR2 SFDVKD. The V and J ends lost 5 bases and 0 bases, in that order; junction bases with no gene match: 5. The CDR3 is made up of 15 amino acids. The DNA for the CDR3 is TGTGCCACCAGTGCCAAAGGGGGCTACCAAGAGACCCAGTACTTC. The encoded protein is CATSAKGGYQETQYF.

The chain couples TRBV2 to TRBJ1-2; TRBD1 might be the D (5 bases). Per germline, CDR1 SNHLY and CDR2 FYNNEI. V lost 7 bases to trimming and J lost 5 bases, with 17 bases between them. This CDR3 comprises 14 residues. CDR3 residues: CASMTMGGHYGYTF. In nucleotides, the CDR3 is TGTGCCAGCATGACGATGGGGGGTCATTATGGCTACACCTTC.

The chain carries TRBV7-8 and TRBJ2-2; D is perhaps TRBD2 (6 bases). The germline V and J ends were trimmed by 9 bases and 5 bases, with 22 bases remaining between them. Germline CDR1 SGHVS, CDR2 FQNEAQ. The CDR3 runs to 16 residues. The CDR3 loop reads CASLTQSAGKTGELFF. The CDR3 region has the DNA TGTGCCAGTTTAACGCAGTCTGCGGGAAAAACCGGGGAGCTGTTTTTT.

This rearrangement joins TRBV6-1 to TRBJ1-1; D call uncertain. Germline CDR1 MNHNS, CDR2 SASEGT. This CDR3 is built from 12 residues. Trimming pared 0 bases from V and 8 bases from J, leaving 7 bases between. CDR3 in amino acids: CASSEAGYEAFF. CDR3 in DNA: TGTGCCAGCAGTGAAGCCGGGTACGAAGCTTTCTTT.

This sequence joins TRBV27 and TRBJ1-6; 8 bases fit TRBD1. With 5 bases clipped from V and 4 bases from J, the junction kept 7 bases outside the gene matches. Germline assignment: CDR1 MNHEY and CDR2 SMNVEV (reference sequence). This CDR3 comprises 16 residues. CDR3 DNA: TGTGCCAGCAGTCCAGGACAGGGAACGTATAATTCACCCCTCCACTTT. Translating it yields CASSPGQGTYNSPLHF.

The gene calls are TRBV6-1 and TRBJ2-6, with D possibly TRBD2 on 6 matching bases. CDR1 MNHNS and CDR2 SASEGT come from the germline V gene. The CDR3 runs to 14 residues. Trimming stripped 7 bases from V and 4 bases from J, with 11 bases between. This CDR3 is CASTRAGGANVLTF. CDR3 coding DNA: TGTGCCAGCACCCGTGCGGGGGGGGCCAACGTCCTGACTTTC.

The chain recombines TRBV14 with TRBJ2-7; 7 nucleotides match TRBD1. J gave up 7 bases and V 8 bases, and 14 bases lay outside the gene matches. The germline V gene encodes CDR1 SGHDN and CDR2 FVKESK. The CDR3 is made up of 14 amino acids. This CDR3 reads CASSRISGGGEQYF. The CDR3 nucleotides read TGTGCCAGCTCGCGTATCTCAGGGGGTGGAGAGCAGTACTTC.

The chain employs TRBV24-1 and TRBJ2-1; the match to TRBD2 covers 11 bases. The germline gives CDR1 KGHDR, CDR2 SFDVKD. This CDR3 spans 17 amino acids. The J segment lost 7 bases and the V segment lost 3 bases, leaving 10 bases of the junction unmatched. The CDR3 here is CATSDLLAGGPSNEQFF. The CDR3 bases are TGTGCCACCAGTGATCTCCTAGCGGGAGGCCCCTCTAATGAGCAGTTCTTC.

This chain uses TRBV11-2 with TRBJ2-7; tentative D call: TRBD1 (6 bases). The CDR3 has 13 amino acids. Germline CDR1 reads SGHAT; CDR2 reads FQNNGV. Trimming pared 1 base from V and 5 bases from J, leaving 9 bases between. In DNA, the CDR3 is TGTGCCAGCAGCTTAGGGACAGAAAACGAGCAGTACTTC. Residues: CASSLGTENEQYF.

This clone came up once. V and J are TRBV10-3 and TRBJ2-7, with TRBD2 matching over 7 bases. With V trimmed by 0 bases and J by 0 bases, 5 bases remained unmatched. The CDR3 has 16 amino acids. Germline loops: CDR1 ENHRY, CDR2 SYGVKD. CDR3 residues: CAISESGRGNSYEQYF. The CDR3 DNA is TGTGCCATCAGTGAGTCAGGGCGGGGGAACTCCTACGAGCAGTACTTC.

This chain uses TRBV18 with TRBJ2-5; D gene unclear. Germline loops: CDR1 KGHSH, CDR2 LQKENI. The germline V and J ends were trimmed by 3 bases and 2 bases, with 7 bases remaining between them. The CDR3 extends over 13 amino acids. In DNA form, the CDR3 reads TGTGCCAGCTCACCGCCGGTACAAGAGACCCAGTACTTC. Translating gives CASSPPVQETQYF.

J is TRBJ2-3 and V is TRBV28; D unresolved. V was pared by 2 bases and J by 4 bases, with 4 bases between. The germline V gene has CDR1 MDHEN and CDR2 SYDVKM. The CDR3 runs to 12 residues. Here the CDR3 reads CASSLVADTQYF. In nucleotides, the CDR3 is TGTGCCAGCAGTTTAGTAGCAGATACGCAGTATTTT.

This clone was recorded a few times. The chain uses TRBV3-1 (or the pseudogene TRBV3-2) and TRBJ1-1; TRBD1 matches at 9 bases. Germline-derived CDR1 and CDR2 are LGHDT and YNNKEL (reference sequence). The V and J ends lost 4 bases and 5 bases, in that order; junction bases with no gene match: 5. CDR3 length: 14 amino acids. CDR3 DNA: TGTGCCAGCAGCCCGGGGACAGGGTATACTGAAGCTTTCTTT. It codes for CASSPGTGYTEAFF.

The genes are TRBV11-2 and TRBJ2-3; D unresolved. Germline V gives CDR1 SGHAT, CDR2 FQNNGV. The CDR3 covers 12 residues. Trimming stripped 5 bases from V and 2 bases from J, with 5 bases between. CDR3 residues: CASSQNTDTQYF. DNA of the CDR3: TGTGCCAGCAGCCAAAACACAGATACGCAGTATTTT. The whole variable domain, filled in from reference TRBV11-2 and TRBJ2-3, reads EAGVAQSPRYKIIEKRQSVAFWCNPISGHATLYWYQQILGQGPKLLIQFQNNGVVDDSQLPKDRFSAERLKGVDSTLKIQPAKLEDSAVYLCASSQNTDTQYFGPGTRLTVL.

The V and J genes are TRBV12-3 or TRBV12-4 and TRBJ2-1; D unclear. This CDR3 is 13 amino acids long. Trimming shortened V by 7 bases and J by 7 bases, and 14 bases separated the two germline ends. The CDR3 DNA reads TGTGCCAGCACGCCCCACGCACGGAATGAGCAGTTCTTC. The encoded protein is CASTPHARNEQFF.